The source of this T cell receptor beta chain is a study of T cells after yellow fever vaccination. CDR1 SGHVS and CDR2 FNYEAQ come from the germline V gene. The V gene end was trimmed by 5 bases and the J gene end by 0 bases; junction bases not matched to a gene: 10. CDR3 length: 17 amino acids. Generation of TCR cDNA used 5'RACE template switching (which added a universal primer site and UMIs). TCRdb called the 5' RACE reads again in MiXCR, with one record for every CDR3 protein. The table records hundreds of thousands of distinct CDR3 sequences, 12% of them present only once. Comments on this clonotype: Its matching antigen is unknown.

Findings and limits, study-wide: Post-booster samples contained most primary-vaccination clones (about 95% CD4, 70% to 90% CD8).

Sequences were derived from PBMCs, sampled on the day of the yellow fever booster vaccination. This TCR derives from a man aged 30 to 39 who received the YFV17D yellow fever vaccine. The chain links TRBV7-6 to TRBJ2-1, with 7 bases matching TRBD1. As DNA, the CDR3 is TGTGCCAGCAGCCTATCCAGGGACAGAGACTCCTACAATGAGCAGTTCTTC. Encoded protein: CASSLSRDRDSYNEQFF.